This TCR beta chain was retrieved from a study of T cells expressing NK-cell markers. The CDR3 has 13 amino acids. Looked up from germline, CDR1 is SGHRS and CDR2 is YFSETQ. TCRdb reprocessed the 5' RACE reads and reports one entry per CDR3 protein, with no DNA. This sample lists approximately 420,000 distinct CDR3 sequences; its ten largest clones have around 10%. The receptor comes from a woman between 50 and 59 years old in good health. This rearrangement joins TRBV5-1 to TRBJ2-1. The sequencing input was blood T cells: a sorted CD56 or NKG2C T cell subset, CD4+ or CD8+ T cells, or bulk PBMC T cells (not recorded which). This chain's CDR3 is CASTTAEYNEQFF.